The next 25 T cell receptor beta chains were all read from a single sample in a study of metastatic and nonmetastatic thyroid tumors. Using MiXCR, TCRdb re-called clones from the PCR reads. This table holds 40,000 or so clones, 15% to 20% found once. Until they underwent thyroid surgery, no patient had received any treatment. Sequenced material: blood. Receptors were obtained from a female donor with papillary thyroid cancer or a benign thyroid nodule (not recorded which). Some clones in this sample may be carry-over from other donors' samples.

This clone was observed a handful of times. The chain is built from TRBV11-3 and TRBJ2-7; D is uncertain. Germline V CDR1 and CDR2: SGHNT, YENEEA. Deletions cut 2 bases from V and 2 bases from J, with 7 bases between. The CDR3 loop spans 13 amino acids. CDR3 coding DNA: TGTGCCAGCAGCTTAACAGATACCTACGAGCAGTACTTC. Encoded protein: CASSLTDTYEQYF. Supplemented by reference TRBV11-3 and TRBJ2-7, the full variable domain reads EAGVVQSPRYKIIEKKQPVAFWCNPISGHNTLYWYLQNLGQGPELLIRYENEEAVDDSQLPKDRFSAERLKGVDSTLKIQPAELGDSAVYLCASSLTDTYEQYFGPGTRLTVT.

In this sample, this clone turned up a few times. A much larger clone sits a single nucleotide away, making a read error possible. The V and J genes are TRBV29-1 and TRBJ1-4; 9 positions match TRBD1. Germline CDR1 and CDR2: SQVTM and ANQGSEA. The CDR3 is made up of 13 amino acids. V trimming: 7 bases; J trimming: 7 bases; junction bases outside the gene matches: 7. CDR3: CSALPTGGEKLFF. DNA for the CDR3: TGCAGCGCGCTGCCGACAGGGGGTGAAAAACTGTTTTTT.

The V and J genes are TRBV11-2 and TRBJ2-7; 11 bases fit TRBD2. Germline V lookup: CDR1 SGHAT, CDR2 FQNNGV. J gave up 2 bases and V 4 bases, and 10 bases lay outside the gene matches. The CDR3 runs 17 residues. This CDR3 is CASSSSAVLAGAYEQYF. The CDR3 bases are TGTGCCAGCAGCTCATCAGCTGTACTAGCGGGAGCCTACGAGCAGTACTTC.

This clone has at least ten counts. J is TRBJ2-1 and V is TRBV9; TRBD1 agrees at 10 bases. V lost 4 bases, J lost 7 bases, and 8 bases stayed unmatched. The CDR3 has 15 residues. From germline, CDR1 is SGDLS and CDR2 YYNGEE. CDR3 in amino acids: CASSPEGQGYNEQFF. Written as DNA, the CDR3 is TGTGCCAGCAGCCCAGAGGGACAGGGGTATAATGAGCAGTTCTTC.

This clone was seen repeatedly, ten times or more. The CDR3 bases are TGTGCCAGCAGCGTGGAGACAGGGTTGAATGAAAAACTGTTTTTT. It encodes CASSVETGLNEKLFF. The chain joins TRBV9 to TRBJ1-4, with 7 bases identical to TRBD1. Trimming removed 2 bases from V and 5 bases from J; junction bases left unmatched: 6. The CDR3 runs to 15 residues. Germline V lookup: CDR1 SGDLS, CDR2 YYNGEE. The full variable domain, rest sourced from reference TRBV9 and TRBJ1-4, is DSGVTQTPKHLITATGQRVTLRCSPRSGDLSVYWYQQSLDQGLQFLIQYYNGEERAKGNILERFSAQQFPDLHSELNLSSLELGDSALYFCASSVETGLNEKLFFGSGTQLSVL.

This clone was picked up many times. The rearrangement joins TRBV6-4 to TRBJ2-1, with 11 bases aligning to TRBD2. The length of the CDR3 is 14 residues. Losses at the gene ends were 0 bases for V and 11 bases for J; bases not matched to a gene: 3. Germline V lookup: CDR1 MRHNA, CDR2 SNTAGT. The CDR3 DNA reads TGTGCCAGCAGTGACTCCGGGACTAGCGGAAAGCAGTTCTTC. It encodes CASSDSGTSGKQFF.

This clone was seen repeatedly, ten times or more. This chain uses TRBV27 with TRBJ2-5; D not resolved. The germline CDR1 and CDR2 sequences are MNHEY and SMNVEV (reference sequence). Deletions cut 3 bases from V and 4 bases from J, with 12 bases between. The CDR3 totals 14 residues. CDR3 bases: TGTGCCAGCAGTTTGAGCCAATTGGCAGAGACCCAGTACTTC. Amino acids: CASSLSQLAETQYF.

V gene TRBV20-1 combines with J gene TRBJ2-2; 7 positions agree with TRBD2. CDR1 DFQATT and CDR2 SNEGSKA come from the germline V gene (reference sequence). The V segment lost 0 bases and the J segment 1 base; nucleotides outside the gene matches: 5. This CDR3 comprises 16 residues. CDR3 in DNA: TGCAGTGCTAGAGATATGGCTAGCGGGAACACCGGGGAGCTGTTTTTT. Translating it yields CSARDMASGNTGELFF.

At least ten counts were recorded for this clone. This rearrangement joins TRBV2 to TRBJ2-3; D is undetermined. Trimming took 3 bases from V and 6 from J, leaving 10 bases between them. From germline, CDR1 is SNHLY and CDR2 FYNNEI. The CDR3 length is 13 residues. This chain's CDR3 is CASSDPVGDTQYF. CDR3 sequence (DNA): TGTGCCAGCAGTGATCCCGTTGGGGATACGCAGTATTTT.

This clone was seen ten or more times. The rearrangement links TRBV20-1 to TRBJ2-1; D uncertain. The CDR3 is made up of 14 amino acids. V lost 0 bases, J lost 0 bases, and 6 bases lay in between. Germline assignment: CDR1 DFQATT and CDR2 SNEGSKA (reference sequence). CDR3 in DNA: TGCAGTGCTAGAGATTTGAACTCCTACAATGAGCAGTTCTTC. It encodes CSARDLNSYNEQFF.

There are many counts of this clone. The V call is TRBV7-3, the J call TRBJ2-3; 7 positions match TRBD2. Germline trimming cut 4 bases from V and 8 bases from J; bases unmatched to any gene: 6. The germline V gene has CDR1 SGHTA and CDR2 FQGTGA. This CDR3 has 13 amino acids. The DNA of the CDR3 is TGTGCCAGCAGCTCCGGGGGGATGGGTACGCAGTATTTT. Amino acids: CASSSGGMGTQYF.

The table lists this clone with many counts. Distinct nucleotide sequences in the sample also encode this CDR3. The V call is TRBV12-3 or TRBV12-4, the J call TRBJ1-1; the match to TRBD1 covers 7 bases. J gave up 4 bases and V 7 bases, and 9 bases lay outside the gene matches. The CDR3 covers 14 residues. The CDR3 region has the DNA TGTGCCAGCAAAAGCGGTCCAGGGGGCACTGAAGCTTTCTTT. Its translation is CASKSGPGGTEAFF.

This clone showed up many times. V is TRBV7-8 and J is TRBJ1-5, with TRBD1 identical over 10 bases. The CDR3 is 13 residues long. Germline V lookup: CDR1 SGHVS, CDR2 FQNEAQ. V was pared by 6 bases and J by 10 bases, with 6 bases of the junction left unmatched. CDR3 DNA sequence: TGTGCCAGCAGGGGACAGGGGACGGGACCCCAGCATTTT. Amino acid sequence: CASRGQGTGPQHF.

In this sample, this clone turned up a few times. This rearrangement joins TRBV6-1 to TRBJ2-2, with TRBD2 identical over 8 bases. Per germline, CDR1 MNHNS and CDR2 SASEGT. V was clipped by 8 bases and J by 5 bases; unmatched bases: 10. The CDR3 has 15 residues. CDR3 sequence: CASGWAGGVTGELFF. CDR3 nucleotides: TGTGCCAGCGGTTGGGCGGGAGGTGTGACCGGGGAGCTGTTTTTT.

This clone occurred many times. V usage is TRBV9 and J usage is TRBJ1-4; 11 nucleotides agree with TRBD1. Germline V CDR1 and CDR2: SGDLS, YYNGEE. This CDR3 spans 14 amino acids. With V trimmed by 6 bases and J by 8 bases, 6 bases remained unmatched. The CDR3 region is CASIGGTGGEKLFF. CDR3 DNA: TGTGCCAGCATCGGGGGGACAGGGGGAGAAAAACTGTTTTTT. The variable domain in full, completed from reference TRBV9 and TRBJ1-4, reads DSGVTQTPKHLITATGQRVTLRCSPRSGDLSVYWYQQSLDQGLQFLIQYYNGEERAKGNILERFSAQQFPDLHSELNLSSLELGDSALYFCASIGGTGGEKLFFGSGTQLSVL.

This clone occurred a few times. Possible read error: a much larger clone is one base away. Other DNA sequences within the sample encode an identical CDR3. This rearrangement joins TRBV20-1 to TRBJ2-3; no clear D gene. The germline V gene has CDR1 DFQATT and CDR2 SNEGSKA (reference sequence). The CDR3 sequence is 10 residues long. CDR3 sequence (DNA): TGTAGCCCGATGACAGATACGCAGTATTTT. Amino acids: CSPMTDTQYF.

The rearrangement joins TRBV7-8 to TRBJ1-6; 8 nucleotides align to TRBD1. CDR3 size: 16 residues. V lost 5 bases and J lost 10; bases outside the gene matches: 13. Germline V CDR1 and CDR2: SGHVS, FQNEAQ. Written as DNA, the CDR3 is TGTGCCAGCAGCCCCGGGGGGTGGGCAGGGGGCTCACCCCTCCACTTT. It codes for CASSPGGWAGGSPLHF.

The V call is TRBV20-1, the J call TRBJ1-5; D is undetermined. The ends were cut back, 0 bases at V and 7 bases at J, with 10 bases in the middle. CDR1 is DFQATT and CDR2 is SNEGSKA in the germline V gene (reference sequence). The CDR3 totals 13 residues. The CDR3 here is CSARDRESQPQHF. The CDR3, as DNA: TGCAGTGCTAGAGATAGGGAGTCGCAGCCCCAGCATTTT.

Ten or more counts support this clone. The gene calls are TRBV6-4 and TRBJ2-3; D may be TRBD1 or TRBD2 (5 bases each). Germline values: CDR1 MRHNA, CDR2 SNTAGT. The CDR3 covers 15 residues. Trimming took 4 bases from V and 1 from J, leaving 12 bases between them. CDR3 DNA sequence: TGTGCCAGCAGTGGGGGAGAAGGGGGCACAGATACGCAGTATTTT. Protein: CASSGGEGGTDTQYF.

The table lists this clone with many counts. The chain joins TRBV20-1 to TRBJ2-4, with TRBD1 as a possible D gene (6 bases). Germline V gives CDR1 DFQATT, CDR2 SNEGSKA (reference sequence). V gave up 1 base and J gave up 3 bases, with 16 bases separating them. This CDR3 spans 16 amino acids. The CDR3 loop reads CSARARGGSGKNIQYF. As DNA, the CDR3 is TGCAGTGCTAGAGCCCGAGGGGGAAGTGGCAAAAACATTCAGTACTTC.

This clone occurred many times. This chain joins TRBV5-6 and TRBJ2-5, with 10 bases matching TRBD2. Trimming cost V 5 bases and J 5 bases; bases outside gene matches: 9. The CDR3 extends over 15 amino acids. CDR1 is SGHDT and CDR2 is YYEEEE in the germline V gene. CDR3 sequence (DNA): TGTGCCAGCAGGTCGATACTAGCGGGGTCCGAGACCCAGTACTTC. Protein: CASRSILAGSETQYF.

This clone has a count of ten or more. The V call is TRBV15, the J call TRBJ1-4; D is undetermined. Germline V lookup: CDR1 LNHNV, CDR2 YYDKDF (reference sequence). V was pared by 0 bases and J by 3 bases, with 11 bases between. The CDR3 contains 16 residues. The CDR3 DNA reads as TGTGCCACCAGCAGAGATCAGTGGTCCTCTAATGAAAAACTGTTTTTT. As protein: CATSRDQWSSNEKLFF.

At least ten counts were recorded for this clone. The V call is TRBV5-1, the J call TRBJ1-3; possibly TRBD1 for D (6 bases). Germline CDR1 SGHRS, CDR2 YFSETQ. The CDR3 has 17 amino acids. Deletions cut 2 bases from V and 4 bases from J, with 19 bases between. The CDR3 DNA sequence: TGCGCCAGCAGCTTAGCCCGGGACACCTCTGAGGGAAACACCATATATTTT. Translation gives CASSLARDTSEGNTIYF.

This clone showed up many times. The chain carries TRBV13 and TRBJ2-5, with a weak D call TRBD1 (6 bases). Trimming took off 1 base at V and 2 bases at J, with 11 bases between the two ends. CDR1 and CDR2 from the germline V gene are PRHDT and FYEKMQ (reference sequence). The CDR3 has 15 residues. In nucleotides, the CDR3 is TGTGCCAGCAGCTTAGAGGGACACCCACAAGAGACCCAGTACTTC. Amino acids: CASSLEGHPQETQYF.

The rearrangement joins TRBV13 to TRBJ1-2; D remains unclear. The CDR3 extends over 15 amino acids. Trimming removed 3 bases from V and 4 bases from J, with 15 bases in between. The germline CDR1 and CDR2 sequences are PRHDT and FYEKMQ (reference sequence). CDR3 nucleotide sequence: TGTGCCAGCAGCTTGGGCCTCAGTGGTTGCTATGGCTACACCTTC. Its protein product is CASSLGLSGCYGYTF.